The entry below gives a single T cell receptor beta chain sequence along with its context. Germline V gene data show CDR1 as SGHRS and CDR2 as YFSETQ. The CDR3 is 15 residues long. Trimming took 4 bases from V and 6 from J; bases not matched to a gene: 9. This record comes from a study of blood T cell repertoires in COVID-19. Study-wide context: The study drew acute and convalescent COVID-19 samples from the United States, Italy and Spain. The cDNA or gDNA used as material had been derived from T cells, B-cell-depleted T cells, or PBMCs.

As processed by the authors: Reference gene primer amplification gave nucleated cell count estimates. Here immunoSEQ multiplex PCR was the method, and the copy in TCRdb shows in-frame clones only, minus some. That table furnishes V, J and clone size, whereas the DNA furnished D and trimming. The repertoire holds 210,000 or so clones, with around 78% as singletons. This receptor was taken from a woman older than 75 with active or convalescent COVID-19. The sample comprised peripheral blood. The gene calls are TRBV5-1 and TRBJ2-1; 8 nucleotides line up with TRBD2. The CDR3 nucleotides are TGCGCCAGCAGCCCAGCGGGGGCCGTCGGCAATGAGCAGTTCTTC. Translation: CASSPAGAVGNEQFF.